The 14 T cell receptor beta chains reported below all come from one sample, sequenced in a study of blood T cell repertoires in COVID-19 (dated by TCRdb to 2018 to 2021). The receptor library was made with the immunoSEQ multiplex PCR assay. Drawn from immuneACCESS, this table holds only the in-frame rearrangements with V and J called that TCRdb kept. Clones are partly lost; checked studies trace under half to an unresolved V gene and leave the rest unexplained. Present in this sample are 120,000 to 150,000 clones, about 85% of which were seen just once. Of the sample, 2.6% falls within the top ten clones. Sequenced material: peripheral blood. The source is a human donor with acute or convalescent COVID-19. The donor label of this sample is uncertain.

The chain combines TRBV24-1 with TRBJ2-2; weak D call: TRBD1 (6 bases). V was cut by 4 bases and J by 0 bases, with 14 bases left in between. This CDR3 contains 17 residues. The germline gives CDR1 KGHDR, CDR2 SFDVKD. This chain's CDR3 is CATSDRGQTSNTGELFF. The CDR3 nucleotides read TGTGCCACCAGTGACCGTGGACAGACCTCGAACACCGGGGAGCTGTTTTTT.

The chain couples TRBV3-1 (or the pseudogene TRBV3-2) to TRBJ2-2; TRBD1 agrees at 7 bases. The V gene's germline CDR1 is LGHDT and CDR2 YNNKEL (reference sequence). This CDR3 contains 14 residues. V shed 3 bases, J shed 8 bases, and the junction held 6 bases outside the gene matches. DNA of the CDR3: TGTGCCAGCAGCCAGAACAGGGGACAGGGGGAGCTGTTTTTT. Encoded protein: CASSQNRGQGELFF.

This clone was observed once. V and J are TRBV5-4 and TRBJ2-3, with 13 positions matching TRBD2. V was clipped by 4 bases and J by 0 bases; unmatched bases: 8. The germline V gene encodes CDR1 SGHNT and CDR2 YYREEE (reference sequence). CDR3 length: 18 amino acids. The CDR3 reads CASSLGGLAGPSTDTQYF. The DNA for the CDR3 is TGTGCCAGCAGCCTGGGGGGACTAGCGGGACCAAGCACAGATACGCAGTATTTT.

The rearrangement links TRBV3-1 (or the pseudogene TRBV3-2) to TRBJ2-5; 11 nucleotides agree with TRBD2. Losses at the gene ends were 2 bases for V and 1 base for J; bases not matched to a gene: 3. The V gene's germline CDR1 is LGHDT and CDR2 YNNKEL (reference sequence). The CDR3 has 16 residues. The CDR3 DNA reads as TGTGCCAGCAGCCAAAGTACTAGCGGGGGCCAAGAGACCCAGTACTTC. Amino acids: CASSQSTSGGQETQYF.

The V and J genes are TRBV7-3 and TRBJ1-4; D not resolved. V was shortened by 4 bases and J by 6 bases, with 15 bases between the two germline ends. The CDR3 is made up of 15 amino acids. Germline V gives CDR1 SGHTA, CDR2 FQGTGA. CDR3 in DNA: TGTGCCAGCAGCTCCACCGGGAGCACCGATGAAAAACTGTTTTTT. This encodes CASSSTGSTDEKLFF.

The gene calls are TRBV19 and TRBJ1-4; 7 bases match TRBD1. This CDR3 is 14 amino acids long. J lost 8 bases, V lost 5 bases, and 8 bases had no gene match. Germline-derived CDR1 and CDR2 are LNHDA and SQIVND (reference sequence). The CDR3 loop reads CASSRQGREEKLFF. In DNA form, the CDR3 reads TGTGCCAGTAGTCGACAGGGCCGGGAGGAAAAACTGTTTTTT.

J is TRBJ1-1 and V is TRBV19; 9 positions agree with TRBD1. Looked up from germline, CDR1 is LNHDA and CDR2 is SQIVND (reference sequence). J was trimmed by 7 bases and V by 5 bases; bases with no gene match: 20. The CDR3 is 18 amino acids. The CDR3 region is CASSVITSGTGNFGEAFF. The CDR3 bases are TGTGCCAGTAGTGTAATAACCTCCGGGACAGGGAATTTCGGTGAAGCTTTCTTT.

The rearrangement links TRBV7-2 to TRBJ2-3; 12 bases line up with TRBD2. CDR1 and CDR2 from the germline V gene are SGHTA and FQGNSA. This CDR3 spans 16 amino acids. With 5 bases clipped from V and 2 bases from J, the junction kept 5 bases outside the gene matches. This CDR3 is CASSPGLAGITDTQYF. CDR3 bases: TGTGCCAGCAGCCCAGGACTAGCGGGGATCACAGATACGCAGTATTTT.

The chain carries TRBV3-1 (or the pseudogene TRBV3-2) and TRBJ1-1; the D gene is possibly TRBD1 (5 bases). Germline V gives CDR1 LGHDT, CDR2 YNNKEL (reference sequence). The CDR3 loop spans 12 amino acids. V gave up 1 base and J gave up 11 bases, with 11 bases separating them. DNA of the CDR3: TGTGCCAGCAGCCAAGGGGGGGTGCGGGCTTTCTTT. It encodes CASSQGGVRAFF.

The table lists this clone with a few counts. The rearrangement joins TRBV28 to TRBJ1-2; D is possibly TRBD1 (5 bases). The germline V and J ends were trimmed by 5 bases and 5 bases, with 12 bases remaining between them. Germline V gene data show CDR1 as MDHEN and CDR2 as SYDVKM. The CDR3 length is 13 residues. CDR3 DNA: TGTGCCAGCAGTCTGCCGACAGCTTATGGCTACACCTTC. Translated: CASSLPTAYGYTF.

The rearrangement uses TRBV2 and TRBJ2-6, with D perhaps matching TRBD1 (6 bases). Trimming left V 5 bases short and J 3 bases short, with 11 bases between. The CDR3 loop spans 15 amino acids. Germline loops: CDR1 SNHLY, CDR2 FYNNEI. The CDR3 DNA reads TGTGCCAGCAGTCCAGGGGATGGTGGGGCCAACGTCCTGACTTTC. Protein: CASSPGDGGANVLTF.

This chain connects TRBV4-2 to TRBJ1-2; the D is unclear. The CDR3 has 15 residues. V was shortened by 1 base and J by 4 bases, with 13 bases between the two germline ends. Germline-derived CDR1 and CDR2 are LGHNA and YNFKEQ. CDR3: CASSQVGENPYGYTF. CDR3 DNA: TGTGCCAGCAGCCAAGTGGGAGAGAACCCCTATGGCTACACCTTC.

The genes are TRBV9 and TRBJ2-5, with 9 bases lining up with TRBD2. The CDR3 runs to 16 residues. Unmatched junction bases numbered 5, after V lost 0 bases and J lost 2 bases. Per the germline V gene, CDR1 is SGDLS and CDR2 is YYNGEE. The CDR3 DNA follows: TGTGCCAGCAGCGTAGCTTCGCGGGAGGGACAAGAGACCCAGTACTTC. Its protein product is CASSVASREGQETQYF.

The chain carries TRBV27 and TRBJ1-4, with D perhaps matching TRBD1 (5 bases). V was cut by 3 bases and J by 0 bases, with 11 bases left in between. Germline CDR1 MNHEY, CDR2 SMNVEV (reference sequence). This CDR3 region has 16 residues. This CDR3 is CASSLTGATTNEKLFF. CDR3 bases: TGTGCCAGCAGTTTGACTGGGGCGACAACTAATGAAAAACTGTTTTTT.